This TCR beta chain was sequenced in a study of T cells after posttransplantation cyclophosphamide. The protocol was immunoSEQ multiplex PCR, while the TCRdb copy is restricted to in-frame clones and leaves out a portion. The table lists about 24,000 clones, no singletons, with 6% to 7% in the top ten. A word on this clone: Antigen specificity is unknown.

CDR1 is LNHDA, CDR2 SQIVND, per germline (reference sequence). V was pared by 6 bases and J by 10 bases, with 16 bases between. CDR3 length: 14 amino acids. Study-level findings and limits: Donor CD8+ memory clones often dominated recipient blood repertoires at later times. TRB clonality was highly associated with recipient CMV seropositivity and reactivation.

This sequence was found in a woman aged 60-75 years in good health, CMV-negative, and a related stem cell transplant donor. The chain uses TRBV19 and TRBJ1-6, with D tentatively TRBD1 (5 bases). The sequenced sample consisted of PBMCs. CDR3 sequence reads: CASRRFGGDSPLHF. CDR3 DNA sequence: TGTGCCAGTAGACGTTTCGGGGGAGACTCACCCCTCCACTTT. Full variable domain (remainder filled in from reference TRBV19 and TRBJ1-6): DGGITQSPKYLFRKEGQNVTLSCEQNLNHDAMYWYRQDPGQGLRLIYYSQIVNDFQKGDIAEGYSVSREKKESFPLTVTSAQKNPTAFYLCASRRFGGDSPLHFGNGTRLTVT.